This TCR beta chain is from a study of OX40 agonist ivuxolimab in advanced cancers. About the study: Dose-escalation subjects each had hepatocellular carcinoma, melanoma, renal cell or head and neck cancer. Prior therapy, whether anti-PD-1, anti-PD-L1 or anti-CTLA-4, was allowed, and about 40% had some. Findings of the study overall: Doses of 0.1 to 3.0 mg/kg were accompanied by clonal expansion of CD4+ and CD8+ blood T cells by week 6.

The CDR3 is 17 amino acids. Between the trimmed V and J ends, which lost 0 bases and 2 bases, there was a span of 15 bases. The germline V gene has CDR1 SGHRS and CDR2 YFSETQ. A word on this clone: As yet, its antigen is unknown.

Method: immunoSEQ multiplex PCR; TCRdb's copy keeps in-frame clones and lacks some. The data hold over 50,000 clones, with more than 80% observed a single time. The TCR sequence derives from an adult with an advanced solid tumor such as melanoma, head and neck, liver or kidney cancer. This chain joins TRBV5-1 and TRBJ2-1; no definite D call. This sample comprised CD4+ or CD8+ T cells sorted from blood, obtained in a trial of the OX40 agonist ivuxolimab. The CDR3 loop reads CASSLAFNQNPYNEQFF. The CDR3 nucleotides read TGCGCCAGCAGCTTGGCCTTCAATCAGAACCCCTACAATGAGCAGTTCTTC.